This TCR beta chain was sequenced in a study of Tregs in tolerant kidney transplant recipients. Unstimulated Tregs (CD4+CD25+CD127-) and CD4+CD25- non-Tregs were sorted from PBMCs. An overnight rest at 37°C with around 200 IU/ml IL-2 preceded regulatory T cell sorting from thawed PBMCs. J was trimmed by 3 bases and V by 2 bases; bases with no gene match: 9. The CDR3 is 16 residues long. The V gene's germline CDR1 is SGHTA and CDR2 FQGNSA. Clones were sequenced by immunoSEQ multiplex PCR, and TCRdb holds only the in-frame ones, with some missing. This table has some 64,000 clones, roughly 98% appearing once.

The sample was Tregs from blood, taken before the transplant. The chain employs TRBV7-2 and TRBJ1-1, with 7 positions matching TRBD1. The receptor's source is a human donor who received a combined kidney and bone marrow transplant. CDR3 region: CASSLSGPGGYTEAFF. CDR3 DNA sequence: TGTGCCAGCAGCTTAAGCGGGCCAGGGGGATACACTGAAGCTTTCTTT.